This TCR beta chain was recorded in a study of cytomegalovirus exposure and HLA in healthy donors. PCR involved 60 Vbeta and 13 Jbeta primers. Profiling relied on immunoSEQ multiplex PCR, and the TCRdb table lists in-frame clones only, not all of them. The repertoire has about 150,000 clones, 76% of them found once; the top ten carry 1.5% to 2%. Trimming took off 3 bases at V and 8 bases at J, with 17 bases between the two ends. This CDR3 is built from 16 residues. CDR1 is ENHRY, CDR2 SYGVKD, per germline. The sample comprised PBMCs. The TCR was taken from a man aged 35 to 55 in good health and CMV-seronegative. The chain is built from TRBV10-3 and TRBJ1-6, with D unclear. The CDR3 DNA reads as TGTGCCATCAGTGAAGGCGGGAAGGGTTGGGATTCACCCCTCCACTTT. This encodes CAISEGGKGWDSPLHF.